This TCR beta chain was sequenced in a study of beta chain features in type 1 diabetes. Broader study findings: For patients and controls alike, PCR might favor shorter templates to the same degree. A potential influence of HLA type upon TCRB rearrangement remained unresolved herein. Shortening that was moderate but significant affected the TCRB CDR3s of Type 1 diabetes patients in all four CD4+ subsets. Healthy donors had naive, central memory and Treg TCRB repertoires that appeared less similar than those seen among patients.

V trimming: 5 bases; J trimming: 4 bases; junction bases outside the gene matches: 3. Germline lookup yields CDR1 GTSNPN and CDR2 SVGIG (reference sequence). The CDR3 totals 12 residues. A sort by CD45RO/CCR7/CD25/CD127/CD95/CD27 yielded CD4+ naive, central memory, regulatory and stem cell-like memory cells. Expressed TCRB transcripts were sequenced after all isolated RNA was converted to cDNA. Generated by immunoSEQ multiplex PCR, the TCRdb table keeps only in-frame clones and is missing some. The data show roughly 220,000 clones, 15% to 20% seen once. Details on this clone: Its antigen is still unknown.

The receptor comes from a man aged 25 to 45 with type 1 diabetes. This chain uses TRBV30 with TRBJ2-7; 9 bases align to TRBD1. The source material was naive CD4+ T cells from blood. The CDR3 loop is CAWSTGGYEQYF. In DNA, the CDR3 is TGTGCCTGGTCGACAGGGGGGTACGAGCAGTACTTC.